This entry describes one TCR beta chain. These data are taken from a study of blood T cell repertoires in COVID-19. The repertoire was sequenced with immunoSEQ multiplex PCR; TCRdb's copy has only in-frame clones and lacks some. The sample records under 70,000 clones, 88% being singletons. The sequenced sample consisted of peripheral blood. The sequence was obtained from a woman aged 55 to 70 with COVID-19, enrolled during active disease.

As DNA, the CDR3 is TGTGCCAGCAGCCTCGGGACAGGATTTGCTGAAGCTTTCTTT. It specifies CASSLGTGFAEAFF. This rearrangement joins TRBV7-2 to TRBJ1-1, with 8 bases that match TRBD1. V dropped 5 bases and J dropped 6; count of bases not matched to a gene: 8. Germline V gives CDR1 SGHTA, CDR2 FQGNSA. The CDR3 runs 14 residues.